This TCR beta chain is drawn from a study of T cell changes during pregnancy in multiple sclerosis. Repertoires were generated with immunoSEQ multiplex PCR, while TCRdb's copy carries only in-frame clones and drops some. The table shows approximately 41,000 clones, with 90% to 95% occurring only once. The CDR3 is 14 residues long. CDR1 and CDR2 (germline): LNHDA, SQIVND (reference sequence). V was clipped by 10 bases and J by 2 bases; unmatched bases: 7. This specimen was CD8+ T cells from peripheral blood mononuclear cells, taken in the third trimester of pregnancy. The chain joins TRBV19 to TRBJ2-1, with 8 bases matching TRBD1. The source of this sequence is a female donor with multiple sclerosis, enrolled in a pregnancy study. The CDR3 here is CATFDRGTYNEQFF. The CDR3 DNA is TGTGCCACCTTCGACAGGGGCACCTACAATGAGCAGTTCTTC.